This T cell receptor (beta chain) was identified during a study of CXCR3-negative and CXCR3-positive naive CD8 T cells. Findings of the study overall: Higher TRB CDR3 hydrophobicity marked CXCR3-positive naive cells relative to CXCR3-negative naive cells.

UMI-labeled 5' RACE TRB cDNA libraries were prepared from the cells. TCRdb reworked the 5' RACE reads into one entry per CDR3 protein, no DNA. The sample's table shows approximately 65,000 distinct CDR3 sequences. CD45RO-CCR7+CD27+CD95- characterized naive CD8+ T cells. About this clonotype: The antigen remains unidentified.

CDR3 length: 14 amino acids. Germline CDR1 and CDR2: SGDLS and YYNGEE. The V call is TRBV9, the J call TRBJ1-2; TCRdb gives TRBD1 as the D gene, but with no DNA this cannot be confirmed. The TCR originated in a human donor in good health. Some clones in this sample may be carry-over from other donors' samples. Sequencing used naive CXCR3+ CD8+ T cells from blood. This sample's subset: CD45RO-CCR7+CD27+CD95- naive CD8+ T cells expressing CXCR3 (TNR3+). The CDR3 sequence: CASSRQGANYGYTF.